This T cell receptor (beta chain) is drawn from a study of metastatic and nonmetastatic thyroid tumors. Study overall: The comparison covered peripheral blood and tumor or nodule tissue in malignant and benign thyroid patients.

V lost 3 bases to trimming and J lost 3 bases, with 5 bases between them. Germline V gene sequence: CDR1 SGHDN, CDR2 FVKESK. CDR3 length: 12 residues. Via MiXCR, TCRdb re-called the PCR reads. The data show tens of thousands of clones, less than 25% seen once. Each patient went into thyroid surgery without having received any treatment. A word on this clone: This sequence may be a read error, since a much larger clone differs from it by one base.

Sequencing input: blood. V usage is TRBV14 and J usage is TRBJ1-1; the D is unclear. The source is a female donor with papillary thyroid cancer or a benign thyroid nodule (not recorded which). Some clones in this sample may be carry-over from other donors' samples. The CDR3 spells CASSQRDTEAFF. For the CDR3, the DNA is TGTGCCAGCAGCCAGAGGGACACTGAAGCTTTCTTT.